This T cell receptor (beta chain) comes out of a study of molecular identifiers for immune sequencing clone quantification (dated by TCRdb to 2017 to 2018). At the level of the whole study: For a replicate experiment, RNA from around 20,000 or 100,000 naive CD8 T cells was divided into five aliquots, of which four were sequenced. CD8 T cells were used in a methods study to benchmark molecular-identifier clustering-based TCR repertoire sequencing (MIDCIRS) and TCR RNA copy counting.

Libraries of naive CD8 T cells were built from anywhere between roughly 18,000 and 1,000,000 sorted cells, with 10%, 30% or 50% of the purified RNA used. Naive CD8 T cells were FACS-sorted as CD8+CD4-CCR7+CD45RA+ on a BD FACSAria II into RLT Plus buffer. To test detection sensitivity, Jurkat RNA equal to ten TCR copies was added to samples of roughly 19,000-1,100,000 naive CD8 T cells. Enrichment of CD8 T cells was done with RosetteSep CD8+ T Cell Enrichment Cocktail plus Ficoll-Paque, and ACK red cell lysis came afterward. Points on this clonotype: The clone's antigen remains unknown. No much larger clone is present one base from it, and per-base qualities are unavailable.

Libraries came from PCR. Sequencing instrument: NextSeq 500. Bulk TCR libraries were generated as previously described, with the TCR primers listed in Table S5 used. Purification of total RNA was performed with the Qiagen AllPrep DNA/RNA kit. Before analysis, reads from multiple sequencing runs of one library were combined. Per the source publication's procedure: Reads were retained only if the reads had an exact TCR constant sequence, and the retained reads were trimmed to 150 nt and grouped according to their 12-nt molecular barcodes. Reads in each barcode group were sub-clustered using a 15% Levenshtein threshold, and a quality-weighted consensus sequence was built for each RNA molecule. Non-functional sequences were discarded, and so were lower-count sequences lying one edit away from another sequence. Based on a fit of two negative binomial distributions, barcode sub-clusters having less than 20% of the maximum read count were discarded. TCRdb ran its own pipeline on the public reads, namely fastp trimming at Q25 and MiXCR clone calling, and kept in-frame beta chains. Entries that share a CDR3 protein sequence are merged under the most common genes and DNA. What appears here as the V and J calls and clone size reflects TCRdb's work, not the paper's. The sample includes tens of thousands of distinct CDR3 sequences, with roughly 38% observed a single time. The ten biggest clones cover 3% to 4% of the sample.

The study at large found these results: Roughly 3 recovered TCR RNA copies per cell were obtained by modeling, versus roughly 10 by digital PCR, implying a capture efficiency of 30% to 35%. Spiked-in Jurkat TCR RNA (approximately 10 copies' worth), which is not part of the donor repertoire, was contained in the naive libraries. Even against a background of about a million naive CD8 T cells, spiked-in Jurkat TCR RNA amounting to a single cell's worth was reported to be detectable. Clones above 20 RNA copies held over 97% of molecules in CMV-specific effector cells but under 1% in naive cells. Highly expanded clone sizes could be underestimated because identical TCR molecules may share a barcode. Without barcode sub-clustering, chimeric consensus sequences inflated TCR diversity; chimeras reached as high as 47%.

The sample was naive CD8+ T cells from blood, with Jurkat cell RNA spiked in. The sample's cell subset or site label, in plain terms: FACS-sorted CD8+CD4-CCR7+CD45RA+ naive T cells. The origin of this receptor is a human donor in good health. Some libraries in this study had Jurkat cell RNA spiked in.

The CDR3: CASSIGGAFGQPQHF. The sequence in DNA is TGTGCCAGTAGTATCGGGGGGGCTTTTGGTCAGCCCCAGCATTTT. The chain couples TRBV19 to TRBJ1-5; D gene: possibly TRBD1, on 6 matching bases. Trimming at the junction amounts to 3 bases on V and 6 bases on J, and the germline ends lie 15 bases apart. From cysteine to phenylalanine, the CDR3 is 15 amino acids long. Only CDR3 DNA remains: 45 bases, in frame from the first base. Sequences LNHDA (CDR1) and SQIVND (CDR2) are obtained from the germline V gene (reference sequence).